These 14 T cell receptor beta chains share one sample of origin, sequenced in a study of blood T cells in healthy people across ages. Primed by a sample-barcoded 5' primer and a J-beta primer mix, a second PCR proceeded for about 7 to 11 cycles. TCRdb called the 5' RACE reads again in MiXCR, with one record for every CDR3 protein. The data contain about 720,000 distinct CDR3 sequences, 20% to 30% of them seen just once; the ten biggest clones take up more than 3%. These data also formed part of another study, on T cells of mothers and their children.

Sequences were obtained from blood. The receptors stem from a boy between 10 and 17 years old in good health.

CDR3 in amino acids: CATSREAGGSYNEQFF. CDR3 nucleotide sequence: TGTGCCACCAGCAGAGAAGCGGGGGGCTCCTACAATGAGCAGTTCTTC. The gene calls are TRBV15 and TRBJ2-1; 9 nucleotides agree with TRBD2. The V gene's germline CDR1 is LNHNV and CDR2 YYDKDF (reference sequence). The CDR3 is made up of 16 amino acids. The J segment lost 0 bases and the V segment lost 0 bases, leaving 0 bases of the junction unmatched. Based on the CDR3 plus reference TRBV15 and TRBJ2-1, the full variable domain is DAMVIQNPRYQVTQFGKPVTLSCSQTLNHNVMYWYQQKSSQAPKLLFHYYDKDFNNEADTPDNFQSRRPNTSFCFLDIRSPGLGDTAMYLCATSREAGGSYNEQFFGPGTRLTVL.

This clonotype showed up just a few times. This chain connects TRBV11-2 to TRBJ1-2; D might be TRBD1 (5 bases). The CDR3 consists of 17 residues. Germline assignment: CDR1 SGHAT and CDR2 FQNNGV. V was trimmed by 1 base and J by 4 bases, leaving 19 bases between them. CDR3 in DNA: TGTGCCAGCAGCTTAGTCCCCTGGGGGGATGGGGGCTATGGCTACACCTTC. The encoded protein is CASSLVPWGDGGYGYTF.

The gene calls are TRBV20-1 and TRBJ1-4; D gene unclear. Trimming removed 2 bases from V and 4 bases from J, with 5 bases in between. The germline V gene has CDR1 DFQATT and CDR2 SNEGSKA (reference sequence). The length of the CDR3 is 12 residues. The CDR3: CSARSHNEKLFF. CDR3 DNA sequence: TGCAGTGCTAGATCCCATAATGAAAAACTGTTTTTT.

This rearrangement joins TRBV2 to TRBJ1-1; D is ambiguous. This CDR3 is 16 amino acids long. Trimming took 2 bases from V and 0 from J, leaving 13 bases between them. Germline values: CDR1 SNHLY, CDR2 FYNNEI. The DNA for the CDR3 is TGTGCCAGCAGTGAATGGGGAGGGTACATGAACACTGAAGCTTTCTTT. Translating gives CASSEWGGYMNTEAFF.

The genes are TRBV7-2 and TRBJ2-3; weak D call: TRBD2 (6 bases). Germline lookup yields CDR1 SGHTA and CDR2 FQGNSA. The CDR3 is made up of 18 amino acids. Between the trimmed V and J ends, which lost 1 base and 1 base, there was a span of 18 bases. The CDR3 loop reads CASSLEGWTNIRTDTQYF. The CDR3 DNA sequence: TGTGCCAGCAGCTTAGAAGGATGGACTAACATACGCACAGATACGCAGTATTTT.

V and J are TRBV7-2 and TRBJ1-5; the D gene is possibly TRBD1 (5 bases). The germline CDR1 and CDR2 sequences are SGHTA and FQGNSA. This CDR3 comprises 14 residues. V was shortened by 4 bases and J by 0 bases, with 7 bases between the two germline ends. Written as DNA, the CDR3 is TGTGCCAGCAGCTCGACAGTTAGCAATCAGCCCCAGCATTTT. Residues: CASSSTVSNQPQHF.

This chain links TRBV4-3 with TRBJ2-1, with D possibly matching TRBD2 (5 bases). V was shortened by 6 bases and J by 5 bases, with 23 bases between the two germline ends. From germline, CDR1 is LGHNA and CDR2 YSLEER. This CDR3 comprises 17 residues. The CDR3 protein is CASRQRGTGFQDNEQFF. CDR3 nucleotide sequence: TGCGCCAGCAGACAACGAGGAACGGGATTCCAGGACAATGAGCAGTTCTTC.

This CDR3 is CSCLAGPYEQYF. The DNA of the CDR3 is TGCAGCTGCCTAGCGGGACCCTACGAGCAGTACTTC. J is TRBJ2-1 and V is TRBV29-1, with TRBD2 matching 9 bases. The DNA matches TRBJ2-7 better at its end, which makes the J call doubtful. The CDR3 spans 12 residues. Germline values: CDR1 SQVTM, CDR2 ANQGSEA.

The chain has TRBV29-1 and TRBJ2-3; D is undetermined. This CDR3 has 12 residues. V dropped 3 bases and J dropped 2 bases, with 6 bases sitting between them. The V gene's germline CDR1 is SQVTM and CDR2 ANQGSEA. The DNA for the CDR3 is TGCAGCGTTGATCTGCCCACAGATACGCAGTATTTT. Translation: CSVDLPTDTQYF.

This chain links TRBV7-3 with TRBJ2-5; D remains ambiguous. Between the trimmed V and J ends, which lost 2 bases and 5 bases, there was a span of 9 bases. CDR3 length equals 13 residues. Looked up from germline, CDR1 is SGHTA and CDR2 is FQGTGA. For the CDR3, the DNA is TGTGCCAGCAGCTTAGGGATCCGGGAGACCCAGTACTTC. This gives the protein CASSLGIRETQYF. Full variable domain (rest looked up from reference TRBV7-3 and TRBJ2-5): GAGVSQTPSNKVTEKGKYVELRCDPISGHTALYWYRQSLGQGPEFLIYFQGTGAADDSGLPNDRFFAVRPEGSVSTLKIQRTERGDSAVYLCASSLGIRETQYFGPGTRLLVL.

This chain links TRBV12-3 or TRBV12-4 with TRBJ1-4, with a tentative D call TRBD1 (5 bases). This CDR3 has 14 residues. V lost 9 bases to trimming and J lost 5 bases, with 16 bases between them. The CDR3 spells CASFIRGRNEKLFF. Here the CDR3 DNA reads TGTGCCAGTTTTATTAGGGGAAGGAATGAAAAACTGTTTTTT.

The chain uses TRBV28 and TRBJ1-1; 7 nucleotides align to TRBD1. The CDR3 covers 19 residues. The ends lost 6 bases at V and 4 bases at J; junction bases unmatched: 23. Per germline, CDR1 MDHEN and CDR2 SYDVKM. CDR3 protein: CASSLQQVQQGPWGTEAFF. The CDR3 nucleotides are TGTGCCAGCAGCTTACAACAGGTTCAACAGGGGCCGTGGGGCACTGAAGCTTTCTTT.

The CDR3 region is CASSQGDIEETQYF. As DNA, the CDR3 is TGCGCCAGCAGCCAAGGGGACATCGAAGAGACCCAGTACTTC. The J gene is TRBJ2-5, the V gene TRBV4-1; TRBD1 is a possible D gene (6 bases). Trimming took off 1 base at V and 3 bases at J, with 9 bases between the two ends. This CDR3 spans 14 amino acids. The germline V gene encodes CDR1 MGHRA and CDR2 YSYEKL.

This rearrangement joins TRBV4-1 to TRBJ2-2; 7 positions match TRBD1. The germline V gene encodes CDR1 MGHRA and CDR2 YSYEKL. The CDR3 is 15 residues long. V shed 1 base and J 3 bases; nucleotides not matched to a gene: 2. The CDR3 here is CASSQVDRDTGELFF. Here the CDR3 DNA reads TGCGCCAGCAGCCAAGTAGACAGGGACACCGGGGAGCTGTTTTTT.